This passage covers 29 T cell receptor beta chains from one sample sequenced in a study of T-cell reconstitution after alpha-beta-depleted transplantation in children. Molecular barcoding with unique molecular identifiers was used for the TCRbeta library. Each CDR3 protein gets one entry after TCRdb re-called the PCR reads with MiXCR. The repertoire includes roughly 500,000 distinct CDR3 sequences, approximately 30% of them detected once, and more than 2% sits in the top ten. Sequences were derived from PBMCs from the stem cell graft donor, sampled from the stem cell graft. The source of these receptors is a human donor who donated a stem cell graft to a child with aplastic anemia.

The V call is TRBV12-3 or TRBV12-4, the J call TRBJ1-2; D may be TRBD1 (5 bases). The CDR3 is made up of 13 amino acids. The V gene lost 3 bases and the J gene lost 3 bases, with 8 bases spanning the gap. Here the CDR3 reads CASSFLGDYGYTF. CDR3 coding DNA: TGTGCCAGCAGTTTCCTAGGGGACTATGGCTACACCTTC.

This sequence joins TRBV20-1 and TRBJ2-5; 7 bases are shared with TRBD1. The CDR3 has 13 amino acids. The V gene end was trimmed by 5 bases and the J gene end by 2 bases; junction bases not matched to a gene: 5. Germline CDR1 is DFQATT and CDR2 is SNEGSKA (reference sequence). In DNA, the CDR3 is TGCAGTGCTCTCGGGGACAGTCAAGAGACCCAGTACTTC. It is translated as CSALGDSQETQYF.

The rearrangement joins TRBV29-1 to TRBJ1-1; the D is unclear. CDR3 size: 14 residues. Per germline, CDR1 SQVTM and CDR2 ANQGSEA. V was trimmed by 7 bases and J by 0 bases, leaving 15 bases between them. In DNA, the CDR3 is TGCAGCGCCGCGAACGGGAGGTTGAACACTGAAGCTTTCTTT. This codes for CSAANGRLNTEAFF.

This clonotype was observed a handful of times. This CDR3 reads CASGLASGTGVYNEQFF. CDR3 nucleotides: TGTGCTAGTGGTTTGGCCTCCGGGACAGGGGTGTACAATGAGCAGTTCTTC. V gene TRBV12-5 combines with J gene TRBJ2-1; 10 nucleotides align to TRBD1. The junction had 7 bases not matched to a gene; V was cut back by 1 base and J by 4 bases. CDR3 size: 17 residues. Looked up from germline, CDR1 is LGHNT and CDR2 is FRNRAP.

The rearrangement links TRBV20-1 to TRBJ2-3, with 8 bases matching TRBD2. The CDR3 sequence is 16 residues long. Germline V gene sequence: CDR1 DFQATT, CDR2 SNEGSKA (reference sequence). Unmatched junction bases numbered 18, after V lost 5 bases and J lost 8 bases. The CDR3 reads CSALGPRSGRGGTQYF. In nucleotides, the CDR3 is TGCAGTGCTCTGGGCCCTAGGAGCGGGAGAGGCGGTACGCAGTATTTT.

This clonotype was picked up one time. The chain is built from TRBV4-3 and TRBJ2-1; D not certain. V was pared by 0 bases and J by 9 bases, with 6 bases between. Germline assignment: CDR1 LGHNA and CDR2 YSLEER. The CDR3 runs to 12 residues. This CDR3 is CASSQDGIEQFF. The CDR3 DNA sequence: TGCGCCAGCAGCCAAGATGGAATTGAGCAGTTCTTC.

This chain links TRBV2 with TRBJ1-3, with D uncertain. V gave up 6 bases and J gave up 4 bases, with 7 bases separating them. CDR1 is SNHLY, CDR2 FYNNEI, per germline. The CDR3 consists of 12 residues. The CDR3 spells CASRATGNTIYF. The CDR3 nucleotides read TGTGCCAGCAGAGCGACAGGAAACACCATATATTTT.

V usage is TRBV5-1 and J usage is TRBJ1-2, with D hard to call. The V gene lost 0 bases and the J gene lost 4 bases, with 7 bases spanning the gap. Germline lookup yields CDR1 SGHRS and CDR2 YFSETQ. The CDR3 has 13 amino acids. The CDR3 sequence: CASSLDKTYGYTF. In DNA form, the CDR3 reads TGCGCCAGCAGCTTGGACAAGACCTATGGCTACACCTTC.

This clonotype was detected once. As DNA, the CDR3 is TGTGCCAGCAGCGTAGGATCAGATCGGTCCCATGAGCAGTTCTTC. It is translated as CASSVGSDRSHEQFF. The chain combines TRBV9 with TRBJ2-1; D gene unclear. The CDR3 extends over 15 amino acids. V was shortened by 0 bases and J by 8 bases, with 15 bases between the two germline ends. CDR1 is SGDLS and CDR2 is YYNGEE in the germline V gene.

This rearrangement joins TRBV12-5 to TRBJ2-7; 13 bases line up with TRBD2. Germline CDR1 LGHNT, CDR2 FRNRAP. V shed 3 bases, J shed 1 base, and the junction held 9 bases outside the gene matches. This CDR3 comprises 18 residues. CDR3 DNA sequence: TGTGCTAGTGGTTTCGCCTGGACTAGCGGGAGTGAGTCCTACGAGCAGTACGTC. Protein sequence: CASGFAWTSGSESYEQYV.

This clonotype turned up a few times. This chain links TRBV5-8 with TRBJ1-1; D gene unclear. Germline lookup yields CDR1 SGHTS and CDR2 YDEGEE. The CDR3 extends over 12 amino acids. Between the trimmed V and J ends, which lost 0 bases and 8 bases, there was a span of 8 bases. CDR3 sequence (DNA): TGTGCCAGCAGCTTGGGGGCCGGGGAAGCTTTCTTT. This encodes CASSLGAGEAFF. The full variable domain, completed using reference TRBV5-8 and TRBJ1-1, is EAGVTQSPTHLIKTRGQQATLRCSPISGHTSVYWYQQALGLGLQFLLWYDEGEERNRGNFPPRFSGRQFPNYSSELNVNALELEDSALYLCASSLGAGEAFFGQGTRLTVV.

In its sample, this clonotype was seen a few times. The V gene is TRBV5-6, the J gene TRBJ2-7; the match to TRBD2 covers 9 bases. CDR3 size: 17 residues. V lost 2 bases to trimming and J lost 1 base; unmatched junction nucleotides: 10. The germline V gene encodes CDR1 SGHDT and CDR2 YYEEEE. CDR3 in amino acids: CASSFGRGRALSYEQYV. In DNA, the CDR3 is TGTGCCAGCAGCTTTGGCCGCGGGAGGGCCCTATCCTACGAGCAGTACGTC.

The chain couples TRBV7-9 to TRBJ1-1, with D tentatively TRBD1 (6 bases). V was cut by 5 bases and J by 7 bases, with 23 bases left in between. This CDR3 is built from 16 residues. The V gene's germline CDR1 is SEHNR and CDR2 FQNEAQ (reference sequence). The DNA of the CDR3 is TGTGCCAGCAGCCCCCTAGATTCGACAGGAGAAATTGAAGCTTTCTTT. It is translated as CASSPLDSTGEIEAFF.

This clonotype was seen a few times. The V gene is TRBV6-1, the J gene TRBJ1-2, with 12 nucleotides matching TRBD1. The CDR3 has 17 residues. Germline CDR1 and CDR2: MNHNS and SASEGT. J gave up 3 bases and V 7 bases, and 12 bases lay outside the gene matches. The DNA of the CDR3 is TGTGCCAGCAACGACCCTGGGACAGGGGGCTGGGACTATGGCTACACCTTC. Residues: CASNDPGTGGWDYGYTF.

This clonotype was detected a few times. The CDR3, as DNA: TGTGCCAGCAGCTTAGGGGGGACATTTCCCAACAATGAGCAGTTCTTC. Amino acids: CASSLGGTFPNNEQFF. The rearrangement links TRBV7-7 to TRBJ2-1; D may be TRBD1 (6 bases). V dropped 1 base and J dropped 5 bases, with 15 bases sitting between them. This CDR3 is built from 16 residues. Germline-derived CDR1 and CDR2 are SSHAT and FNYEAQ (reference sequence).

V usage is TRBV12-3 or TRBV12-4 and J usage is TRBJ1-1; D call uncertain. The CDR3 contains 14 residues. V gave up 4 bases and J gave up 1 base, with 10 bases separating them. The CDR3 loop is CASSSPPGNTEAFF. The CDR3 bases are TGTGCCAGCAGTTCACCCCCAGGGAACACTGAAGCTTTCTTT.

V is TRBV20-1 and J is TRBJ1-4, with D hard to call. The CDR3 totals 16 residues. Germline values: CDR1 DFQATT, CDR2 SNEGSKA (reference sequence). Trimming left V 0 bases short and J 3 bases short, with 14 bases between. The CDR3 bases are TGCAGTGCTAGAGATCAAAGGTGGATCCCTAATGAAAAACTGTTTTTT. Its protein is CSARDQRWIPNEKLFF.

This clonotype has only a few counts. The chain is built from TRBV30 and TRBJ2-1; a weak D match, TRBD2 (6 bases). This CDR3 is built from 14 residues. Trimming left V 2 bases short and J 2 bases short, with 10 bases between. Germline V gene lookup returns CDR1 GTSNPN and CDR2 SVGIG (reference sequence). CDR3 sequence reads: CAWSITSTYNEQFF. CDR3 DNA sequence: TGTGCCTGGAGTATAACTAGCACCTACAATGAGCAGTTCTTC.

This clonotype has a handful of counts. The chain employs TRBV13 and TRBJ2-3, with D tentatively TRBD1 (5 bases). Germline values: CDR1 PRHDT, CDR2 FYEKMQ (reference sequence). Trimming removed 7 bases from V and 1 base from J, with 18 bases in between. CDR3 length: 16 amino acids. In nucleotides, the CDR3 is TGTGCCAGCACCCTTGGGGCCCTTGAGGGCACAGATACGCAGTATTTT. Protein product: CASTLGALEGTDTQYF.

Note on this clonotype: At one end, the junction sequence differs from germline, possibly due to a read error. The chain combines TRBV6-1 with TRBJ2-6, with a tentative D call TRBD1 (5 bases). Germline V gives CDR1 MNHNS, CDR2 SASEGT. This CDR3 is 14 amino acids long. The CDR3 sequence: CASLPVSGANGLTF. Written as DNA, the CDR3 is TGTGCCAGCCTGCCAGTTAGTGGGGCCAACGGCCTGACTTTC.

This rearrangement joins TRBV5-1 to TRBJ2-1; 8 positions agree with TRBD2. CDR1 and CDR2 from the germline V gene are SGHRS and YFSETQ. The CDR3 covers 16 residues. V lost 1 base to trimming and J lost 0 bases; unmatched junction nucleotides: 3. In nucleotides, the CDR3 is TGCGCCAGCAGCTTGTGGGCGGGAGGCTCCTACAATGAGCAGTTCTTC. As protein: CASSLWAGGSYNEQFF.

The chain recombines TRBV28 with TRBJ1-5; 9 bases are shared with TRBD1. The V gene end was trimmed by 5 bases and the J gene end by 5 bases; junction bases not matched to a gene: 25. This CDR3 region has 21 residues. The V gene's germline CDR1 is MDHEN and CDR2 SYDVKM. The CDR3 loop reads CASSPPLWDRVYHEPDQPQHF. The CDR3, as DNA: TGTGCCAGCAGTCCTCCACTCTGGGACAGGGTGTATCATGAGCCGGATCAGCCCCAGCATTTT.

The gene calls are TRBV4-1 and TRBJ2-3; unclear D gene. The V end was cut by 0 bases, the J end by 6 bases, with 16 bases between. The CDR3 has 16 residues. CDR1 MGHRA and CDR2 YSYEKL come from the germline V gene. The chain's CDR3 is CASSQDVSNFLDTQYF. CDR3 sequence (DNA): TGCGCCAGCAGCCAAGATGTGTCAAACTTCCTTGATACGCAGTATTTT.

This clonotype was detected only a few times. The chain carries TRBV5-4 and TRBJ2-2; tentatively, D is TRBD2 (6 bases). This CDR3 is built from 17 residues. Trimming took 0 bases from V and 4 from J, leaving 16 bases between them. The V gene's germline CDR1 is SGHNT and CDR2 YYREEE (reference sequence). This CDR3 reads CASSLDETRKVTGELFF. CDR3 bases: TGTGCCAGCAGCTTGGATGAGACTAGGAAAGTCACCGGGGAGCTGTTTTTT.

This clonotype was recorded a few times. This chain's CDR3 is CASSLNPLASSTDTQYF. The CDR3 DNA reads TGCGCCAGCAGCTTGAACCCTTTAGCTTCAAGCACAGATACGCAGTATTTT. The chain combines TRBV5-1 with TRBJ2-3; D uncertain. This CDR3 contains 17 residues. The V end lost 1 base, the J end lost 0 bases, and 15 bases lay between the germline ends. The germline V gene has CDR1 SGHRS and CDR2 YFSETQ.

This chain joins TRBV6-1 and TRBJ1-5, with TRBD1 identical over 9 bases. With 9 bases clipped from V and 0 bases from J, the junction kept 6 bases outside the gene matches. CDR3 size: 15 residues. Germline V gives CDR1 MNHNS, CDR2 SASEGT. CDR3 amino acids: CASRQGGHSNQPQHF. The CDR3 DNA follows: TGTGCCAGTCGACAGGGGGGTCATAGCAATCAGCCCCAGCATTTT.

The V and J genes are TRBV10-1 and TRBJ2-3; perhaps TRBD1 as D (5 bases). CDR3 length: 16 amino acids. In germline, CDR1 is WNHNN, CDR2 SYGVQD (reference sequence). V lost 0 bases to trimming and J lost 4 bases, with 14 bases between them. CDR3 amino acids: CASSESVGAGPDTQYF. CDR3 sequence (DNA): TGCGCCAGCAGTGAGTCGGTAGGGGCTGGTCCAGATACGCAGTATTTT.

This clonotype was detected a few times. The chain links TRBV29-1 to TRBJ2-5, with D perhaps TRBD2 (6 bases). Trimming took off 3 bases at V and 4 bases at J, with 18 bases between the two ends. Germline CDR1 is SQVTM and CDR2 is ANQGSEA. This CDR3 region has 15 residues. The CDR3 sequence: CSVEEGRDWLETQYF. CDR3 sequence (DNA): TGCAGCGTTGAGGAGGGTAGGGACTGGTTAGAGACCCAGTACTTC.

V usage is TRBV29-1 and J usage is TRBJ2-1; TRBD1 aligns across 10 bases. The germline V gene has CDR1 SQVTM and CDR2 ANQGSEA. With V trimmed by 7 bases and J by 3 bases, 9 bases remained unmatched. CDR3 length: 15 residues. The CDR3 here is CSAERRDRGYNEQFF. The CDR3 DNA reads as TGCAGCGCAGAGAGGAGGGACAGGGGCTACAATGAGCAGTTCTTC.